This T cell receptor (beta chain) was identified during a study of CD8+CD57+ T cells in acquired aplastic anemia. The ends were cut back, 4 bases at V and 3 bases at J, with 7 bases in the middle. This CDR3 has 12 residues. Germline-derived CDR1 and CDR2 are MDHEN and SYDVKM. This clonotype was observed a few times. Genomic DNA templated the TCR beta VDJ and CDR3 profiling. TCRdb called the reads again in MiXCR, with one record for every CDR3 protein. The table lists 150,000 to 200,000 distinct CDR3 sequences, approximately 43% of them singletons, with under 1.2% in the top ten. The clonotype was recovered from a human donor in good health. The rearrangement joins TRBV28 to TRBJ2-7, with D hard to call. Sequencing input: sorted CD4+, CD8+, or CD8+CD57+ T cells (not recorded which) from PBMCs. Here the CDR3 DNA reads TGTGCCAGCAGTTCAAGCCTCTACGAGCAGTACTTC. Translated, it gives CASSSSLYEQYF. Using reference TRBV28 and TRBJ2-7 for the parts outside the CDR3, the full variable domain is DVKVTQSSRYLVKRTGEKVFLECVQDMDHENMFWYRQDPGLGLRLIYFSYDVKMKEKGDIPEGYSVSREKKERFSLILESASTNQTSMYLCASSSSLYEQYFGPGTRLTVT.